These 18 T cell receptor beta chains came from one sample sequenced in a study of human T cells and chemical hapten exposure. One entry per CDR3 protein results from TCRdb running MiXCR on the RACE reads. The table lists about 110,000 distinct CDR3 sequences, about a tenth of them singletons, with 3.1% in the top ten. Time point: patch test 2, 6 weeks after DPC sensitization. The sample's treatment: therapeutic diphenylcyclopropenone sensitization with weekly scalp DPC. The source was whole blood, collected in connection with sensitization to the hapten diphenylcyclopropenone (DPC). All receptors come from a woman between 40 and 55 years old with alopecia areata. Some clones in this sample may be carry-over from other donors' samples.

This clonotype was seen a handful of times. The V and J genes are TRBV10-3 and TRBJ2-5; D perhaps matches TRBD1 (6 bases). Germline V gene sequence: CDR1 ENHRY, CDR2 SYGVKD. The CDR3 length is 15 residues. Trimming took 6 bases from V and 1 from J, leaving 15 bases between them. This CDR3 reads CAIRRTAESQETQYF. The DNA of the CDR3 is TGTGCCATCAGACGGACAGCGGAGTCCCAAGAGACCCAGTACTTC.

V is TRBV10-3 and J is TRBJ2-1, with 11 bases aligning to TRBD2. Germline trimming cut 4 bases from V and 5 bases from J; bases unmatched to any gene: 7. From germline, CDR1 is ENHRY and CDR2 SYGVKD. The CDR3 has 16 residues. CDR3 sequence: CAISVQAGLADNEQFF. The CDR3 DNA follows: TGTGCCATCAGTGTCCAAGCGGGACTAGCGGACAATGAGCAGTTCTTC.

This clonotype was counted at least ten times. This chain uses TRBV20-1 with TRBJ1-6; D gene ambiguous. Germline CDR1 DFQATT, CDR2 SNEGSKA (reference sequence). V gave up 2 bases and J gave up 0 bases, with 14 bases separating them. CDR3 length equals 17 residues. The CDR3 sequence is CSARYQAGSSYNSPLHF. CDR3 in DNA: TGCAGTGCTAGATATCAGGCAGGAAGCTCCTATAATTCACCCCTCCACTTT.

The gene calls are TRBV4-1 and TRBJ2-3; 7 bases line up with TRBD1. The CDR3 loop spans 17 amino acids. The germline V gene encodes CDR1 MGHRA and CDR2 YSYEKL. The V and J ends lost 2 bases and 0 bases, in that order; junction bases with no gene match: 8. DNA for the CDR3: TGCGCCAGCAGCCAAACGGGACAGAGCATTAGCACAGATACGCAGTATTTT. It encodes CASSQTGQSISTDTQYF.

The genes are TRBV20-1 and TRBJ1-5; no firm D call. Trimming removed 6 bases at V and 7 bases at J, with 19 bases between. This CDR3 is 14 amino acids long. Germline V CDR1 and CDR2: DFQATT, SNEGSKA (reference sequence). The CDR3 DNA follows: TGCAGTGCCCCGGGCGAAGGCGCATGGCAGCCCCAGCATTTT. Translated: CSAPGEGAWQPQHF.

This clonotype came up many times. The V call is TRBV7-2, the J call TRBJ2-3; D call uncertain. The CDR3 totals 13 residues. CDR1 and CDR2 (germline): SGHTA, FQGNSA. V lost 4 bases, J lost 3 bases, and 8 bases lay in between. The chain's CDR3 is CASSWVQTDTQYF. The CDR3 DNA reads as TGTGCCAGCAGCTGGGTCCAGACAGATACGCAGTATTTT.

This chain uses TRBV5-5 with TRBJ2-7, with D unresolved. Germline assignment: CDR1 SGHKS and CDR2 YYEKEE (reference sequence). Trimming shortened V by 2 bases and J by 3 bases, and 6 bases separated the two germline ends. This CDR3 contains 12 residues. CDR3 loop: CASSFQNYEQYF. In DNA form, the CDR3 reads TGTGCCAGCAGCTTTCAAAACTACGAGCAGTACTTC. Drawing the rest from reference TRBV5-5 and TRBJ2-7, the complete variable domain is DAGVTQSPTHLIKTRGQQVTLRCSPISGHKSVSWYQQVLGQGPQFIFQYYEKEERGRGNFPDRFSARQFPNYSSELNVNALLLGDSALYLCASSFQNYEQYFGPGTRLTVT.

This clonotype was seen a handful of times. This rearrangement joins TRBV11-3 to TRBJ2-1, with 11 bases lining up with TRBD2. Germline CDR1 SGHNT, CDR2 YENEEA. Germline trimming cut 0 bases from V and 4 bases from J; bases unmatched to any gene: 8. This CDR3 has 18 amino acids. The CDR3 sequence is CASSLDHSGTSGYNEQFF. For the CDR3, the DNA is TGTGCCAGCAGCTTAGATCACTCCGGGACTAGCGGTTACAATGAGCAGTTCTTC.

This clonotype was seen at least ten times. The chain has TRBV18 and TRBJ1-4, with D maybe TRBD1 (6 bases). Germline-derived CDR1 and CDR2 are KGHSH and LQKENI. Deletions cut 5 bases from V and 5 bases from J, with 18 bases between. CDR3 length: 16 amino acids. CDR3 sequence reads: CASSAQWDIKNEKLFF. CDR3 bases: TGTGCCAGCTCAGCTCAGTGGGACATCAAGAATGAAAAACTGTTTTTT.

This clonotype was seen ten or more times. The chain recombines TRBV10-3 with TRBJ2-5; 11 positions agree with TRBD1. J lost 5 bases, V lost 4 bases, and 6 bases had no gene match. Germline CDR1 is ENHRY and CDR2 is SYGVKD. CDR3 length: 15 amino acids. The CDR3 is CAISADRGRDETQYF. CDR3 nucleotides: TGTGCCATCAGTGCGGACAGGGGGCGCGACGAGACCCAGTACTTC.

The V and J genes are TRBV7-2 and TRBJ2-3; TRBD2 aligns across 7 bases. The length of the CDR3 is 15 residues. Germline V CDR1 and CDR2: SGHTA, FQGNSA. V dropped 3 bases and J dropped 1; count of bases not matched to a gene: 4. CDR3 coding DNA: TGTGCCAGCAGCTTGATGGGGGGGGGCACAGATACGCAGTATTTT. This gives the protein CASSLMGGGTDTQYF.

In its sample, this clonotype was seen a few times. V usage is TRBV10-3 and J usage is TRBJ2-5, with D possibly matching TRBD1 (5 bases). V was shortened by 2 bases and J by 6 bases, with 10 bases between the two germline ends. Germline V gives CDR1 ENHRY, CDR2 SYGVKD. The CDR3 spans 13 residues. CDR3 protein: CAISEQGAKTQYF. Written as DNA, the CDR3 is TGTGCCATCAGTGAGCAAGGGGCGAAGACCCAGTACTTC.

This clonotype was seen repeatedly, ten times or more. This rearrangement joins TRBV6-1 to TRBJ1-2; D perhaps matches TRBD1 (5 bases). The germline V gene has CDR1 MNHNS and CDR2 SASEGT. This CDR3 spans 17 amino acids. V lost 5 bases and J lost 9, with 28 bases in between. The CDR3 DNA follows: TGTGCCAGCAGTTTAACCTACGGCGGGGCTGGCGCGTTAAGCTACACCTTC. Residues: CASSLTYGGAGALSYTF.

This clonotype was counted many times. V and J are TRBV4-1 and TRBJ2-7; tentatively, D is TRBD1 (7 bases). V lost 4 bases and J 0 bases, leaving 10 bases between the germline ends. CDR1 is MGHRA, CDR2 YSYEKL, per germline. This CDR3 has 14 residues. In DNA form, the CDR3 reads TGCGCCAGCAGCCTGCGGGACAGCTCCTACGAGCAGTACTTC. Protein sequence: CASSLRDSSYEQYF.

Ten or more counts support this clonotype. The chain employs TRBV28 and TRBJ1-2; D unclear. Trimming removed 2 bases from V and 0 bases from J, with 4 bases in between. Germline V gives CDR1 MDHEN, CDR2 SYDVKM. This CDR3 has 13 residues. The CDR3 nucleotides are TGTGCCAGCAGTTTACTATCTAACTATGGCTACACCTTC. Protein: CASSLLSNYGYTF.

This clonotype was observed a few times. The V gene is TRBV2, the J gene TRBJ2-5, with D perhaps matching TRBD2 (5 bases). The CDR3 contains 15 residues. Trimming left V 4 bases short and J 2 bases short, with 14 bases between. Germline loops: CDR1 SNHLY, CDR2 FYNNEI. CDR3 in DNA: TGTGCCAGCAGTGGTACGGGGAGCAGTCAAGAGACCCAGTACTTC. Its translation: CASSGTGSSQETQYF.

At least ten counts were recorded for this clonotype. The DNA for the CDR3 is TGTGGGCGGGACAGGACTTCCTCTGGGGCCAACGTCCTGACTTTC. Translated: CGRDRTSSGANVLTF. This chain uses TRBV7-9 with TRBJ2-6; 8 positions agree with TRBD1. The CDR3 consists of 15 residues. The V gene's germline CDR1 is SEHNR and CDR2 FQNEAQ (reference sequence).

Many counts were recorded for this clonotype. The chain uses TRBV15 and TRBJ2-1; 7 nucleotides align to TRBD1. The CDR3 loop spans 14 amino acids. With V trimmed by 3 bases and J by 6 bases, 5 bases remained unmatched. Germline V gene data show CDR1 as LNHNV and CDR2 as YYDKDF (reference sequence). The CDR3, as DNA: TGTGCCACCAGCAGTGACAGGGCGGGCAATGAGCAGTTCTTC. This sequence encodes CATSSDRAGNEQFF.